This T cell receptor beta chain was identified during a study of cytomegalovirus exposure and HLA in healthy donors. Study findings and constraints: Cytomegalovirus-associated status was assigned to around 160 TCR beta chains.

TCRdb keeps only in-frame clones here, not all; method: immunoSEQ multiplex PCR. Of a few hundred thousand clones in the sample, roughly 88% are singletons; the top ten hold approximately 0.95%. The CDR3 is made up of 17 amino acids. After removal of 1 base from V and 1 base from J, the junction contained 7 bases not matched to a gene. Germline V gene sequence: CDR1 SGHDT, CDR2 YYEEEE. On this clone: Its antigen is as yet unknown.

The TCR comes from a man in his thirties or forties in good health and CMV-seronegative. The chain combines TRBV5-6 with TRBJ2-5; 10 bases match TRBD2. Sequencing input: PBMCs. CDR3 DNA: TGTGCCAGCAGCTTGACTAGCGGGGCGGAGGCCCAAGAGACCCAGTACTTC. Encoded protein: CASSLTSGAEAQETQYF.